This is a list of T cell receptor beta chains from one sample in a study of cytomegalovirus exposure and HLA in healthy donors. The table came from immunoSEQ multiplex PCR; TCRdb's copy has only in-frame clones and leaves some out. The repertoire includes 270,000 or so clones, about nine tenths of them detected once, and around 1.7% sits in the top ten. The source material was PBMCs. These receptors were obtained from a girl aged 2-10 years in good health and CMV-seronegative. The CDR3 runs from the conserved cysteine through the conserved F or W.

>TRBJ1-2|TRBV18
CASSPPGQGYGYTF
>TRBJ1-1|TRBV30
CAWGSRGARGTEAFF
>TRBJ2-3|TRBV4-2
CASSPLAGRTDTQYF
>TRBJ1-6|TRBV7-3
CASSLAGGNSPLHF
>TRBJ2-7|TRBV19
CASSTSTGMGRGQYF
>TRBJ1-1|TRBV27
CASSDDRNTEAFF
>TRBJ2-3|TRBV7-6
CASSLAPTSGNTDTQYF
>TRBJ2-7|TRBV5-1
CASRNTQGPLLYEQYF
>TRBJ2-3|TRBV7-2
CASSPRAGATDTQYF
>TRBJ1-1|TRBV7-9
CASSLAGGNTEAFF
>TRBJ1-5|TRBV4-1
CASSQRSNQPQHF
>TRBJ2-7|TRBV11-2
CASSLLAGGSEQYF
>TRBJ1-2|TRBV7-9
CASSSDRGSLGYTF
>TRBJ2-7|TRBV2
CASSYRESYEQYF
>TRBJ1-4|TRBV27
CASSQDRGLGEKLFF
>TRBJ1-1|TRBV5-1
CASSLKDRGAEAFF
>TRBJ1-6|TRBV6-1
CASSATGGISPLHF
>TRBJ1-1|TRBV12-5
CASGLVLSEAFF
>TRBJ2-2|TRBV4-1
CASSQVRGAGELFF
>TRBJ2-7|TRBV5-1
CASSSGQGINEQYF
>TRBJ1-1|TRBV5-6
CASSLSVTEAFF
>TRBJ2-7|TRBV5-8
CASSPPLNPYEQYF
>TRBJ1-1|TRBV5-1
CASSLGRDRDTEAFF
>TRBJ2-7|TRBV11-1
CASSSPGHPPLEQYF
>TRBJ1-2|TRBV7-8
CASSLGGDGYTF
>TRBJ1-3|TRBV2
CASTTDSASGNTIYF
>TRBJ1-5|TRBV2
CASTQTGTSAQPQHF
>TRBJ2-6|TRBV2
CASSERGRAGSTSGANVLTF
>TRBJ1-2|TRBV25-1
CASSETAMGYTF
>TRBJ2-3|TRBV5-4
CASRDGAGGPGDTQYF
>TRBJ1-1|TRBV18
CASSPIMGAGTEAFF
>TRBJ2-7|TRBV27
CASSWRQGHYEQYF
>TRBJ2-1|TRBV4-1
CASSHRLGVSYNEQFF
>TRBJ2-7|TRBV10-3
CAISAGDSYEQYF
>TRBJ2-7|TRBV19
CASSLTGDKYYEQYF
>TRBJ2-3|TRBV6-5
CASSPTRGTDTQYF
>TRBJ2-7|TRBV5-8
CASNVPRGLYEQYF
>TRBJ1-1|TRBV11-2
CASSLRTVRMNTEAFF
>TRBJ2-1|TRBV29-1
CSPSPASGRADEQFF
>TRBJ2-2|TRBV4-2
CASSQDPGQGNAGELFF
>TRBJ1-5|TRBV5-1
CASSLEPQGRWSNQPQHF
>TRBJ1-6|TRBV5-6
CASSLLNRESPLHF